This T cell receptor (beta chain) is drawn from a study of tissue T cells after allogeneic stem cell transplantation. Broader study findings: TCR repertoires tracked anatomic similarity, regardless of disease or transplant status. This small cohort was clinically heterogeneous, and sampling depth was a limitation.

V lost 6 bases to trimming and J lost 0 bases, with 6 bases between them. Germline CDR1 is SGHND and CDR2 is FRSKSL. The CDR3 length is 13 residues. TCRdb's table, derived via immunoSEQ multiplex PCR, lists solely in-frame clones and lacks some. The sample has around 2,900 clones, 43% seen once. The time point: mouse harvest day 14 after allogeneic transplant. Mouse grafts combined 10^7 T-cell-depleted bone marrow cells with 10^6 splenic CD5+ T cells. B6 (H2b) cells into BALB/c (H2d) mice; tissues taken at day 7 or 14. This clone was recorded once. Antigen: not known. Mouse gene names apply. The CDR3 is cut off 1 residue early in the read; its end comes from the germline J gene.

This TCR came from a female BALB/c mouse given C57BL/6 T cells with graft-versus-host disease after an allogeneic hematopoietic cell transplant. V is TRBV15 and J is TRBJ1-5; D ambiguous. The material sequenced was gut tissue. CDR3 region: CASRGNNNQAPLF. The DNA read from the CDR3 is TGTGCCAGCAGGGGTAATAACAACCAGGCTCCGCTT.